The present T cell receptor beta chain was sequenced within a study of T cell repertoires in cytomegalovirus infection. At the level of the study: Public TCR beta signatures indicated both CMV infection and matching HLA type. Broader study findings: It was HLA-C-restricted CMV-specific TCR beta clonotypes that dominated the response ex vivo. There were carriers of CMV plus the relevant HLA, and cumulative public TCR beta family frequency identified them.

This CDR3 is built from 15 residues. CDR1 is SEHNR, CDR2 FQNEAQ, per germline (reference sequence). The V and J ends lost 6 bases and 9 bases respectively, with 21 bases between them. TCRdb independently ran MiXCR on the reads; one entry per CDR3 protein. The table shows approximately 400,000 distinct CDR3 sequences, with approximately 33% occurring only once. Only a few counts were recorded for this clonotype. Its antigen remains unidentified. The sample comprised PBMCs. The chain links TRBV7-9 to TRBJ2-1; no definite D call. This TCR came from a human donor in good health (CMV status not recorded). Some clones in this sample may be carry-over from other donors' samples. CDR3 loop: CASSQGRLSSTEQFF. CDR3 sequence (DNA): TGTGCCAGCAGTCAAGGCAGGTTATCCTCCACTGAGCAGTTCTTC.